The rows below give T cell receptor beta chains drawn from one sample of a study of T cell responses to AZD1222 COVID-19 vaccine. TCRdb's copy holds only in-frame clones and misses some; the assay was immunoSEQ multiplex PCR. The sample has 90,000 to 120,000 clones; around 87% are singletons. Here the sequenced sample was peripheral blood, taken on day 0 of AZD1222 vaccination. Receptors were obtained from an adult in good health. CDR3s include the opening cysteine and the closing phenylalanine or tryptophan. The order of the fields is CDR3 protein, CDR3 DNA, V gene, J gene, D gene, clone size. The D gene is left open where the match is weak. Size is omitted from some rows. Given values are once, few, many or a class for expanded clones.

CDR3 protein: CATSDTTQGGSYQPQHF; CDR3 DNA: TGTGCCACCAGTGATACTACACAGGGGGGCAGTTATCAGCCCCAGCATTTT; V gene: TRBV24-1; J gene: TRBJ1-5; D gene: TRBD1; clone size: .
CDR3 protein: CASSQAPVAYEQYF; CDR3 DNA: TGCGCCAGCAGCCAGGCGCCGGTAGCCTACGAGCAGTACTTC; V gene: TRBV4-1; J gene: TRBJ2-7; D gene: .; clone size: .
CDR3 protein: CASSIGAGTGGWEQYF; CDR3 DNA: TGTGCCAGCAGTATTGGTGCCGGGACAGGGGGTTGGGAGCAGTACTTC; V gene: TRBV7-2; J gene: TRBJ2-7; D gene: TRBD1; clone size: .
CDR3 protein: CASSERLLSGGGYTF; CDR3 DNA: TGTGCCAGCAGTGAAAGGCTATTGTCAGGGGGAGGCTACACCTTC; V gene: TRBV2; J gene: TRBJ1-2; D gene: TRBD1; clone size: .
CDR3 protein: CASSQDNPTSGDYNEQFF; CDR3 DNA: TGTGCCAGCAGCCAAGATAACCCGACTAGCGGGGACTACAATGAGCAGTTCTTC; V gene: TRBV4-2; J gene: TRBJ2-1; D gene: TRBD2; clone size: .
CDR3 protein: CASSLEGRGTEAFF; CDR3 DNA: TGTGCCAGCAGTTTGGAGGGTCGGGGCACTGAAGCTTTCTTT; V gene: TRBV27; J gene: TRBJ1-1; D gene: .; clone size: .
CDR3 protein: CASSFQDTALHF; CDR3 DNA: TGCGCCAGCAGCTTCCAAGACACGGCCCTCCACTTT; V gene: TRBV5-1; J gene: TRBJ1-6; D gene: .; clone size: .
CDR3 protein: CASSPILSNAAGANVLTF; CDR3 DNA: TGTGCCAGCTCACCTATCCTCTCTAATGCCGCTGGGGCCAACGTCCTGACTTTC; V gene: TRBV18; J gene: TRBJ2-6; D gene: .; clone size: .
CDR3 protein: CASSFLPGTTSYEQYF; CDR3 DNA: TGTGCCAGCAGCTTCCTTCCCGGGACTACATCCTACGAGCAGTACTTC; V gene: TRBV7-6; J gene: TRBJ2-7; D gene: TRBD2; clone size: .
CDR3 protein: CASSSSGTGAILYGYTF; CDR3 DNA: TGTGCCAGCAGCTCATCCGGGACAGGCGCCATACTCTATGGCTACACCTTC; V gene: TRBV14; J gene: TRBJ1-2; D gene: TRBD1; clone size: .
CDR3 protein: CASSVSRTDTQYF; CDR3 DNA: TGTGCCAGTAGTGTTTCCCGCACAGATACGCAGTATTTT; V gene: TRBV19; J gene: TRBJ2-3; D gene: .; clone size: .
CDR3 protein: CASRLHGTGASGNTIYF; CDR3 DNA: TGTGCCAGCAGGCTCCACGGGACAGGTGCCTCTGGAAACACCATATATTTT; V gene: TRBV5-6; J gene: TRBJ1-3; D gene: TRBD1; clone size: .
CDR3 protein: CASSEGQGGEKLFF; CDR3 DNA: TGTGCCAGCAGCGAGGGACAGGGAGGGGAAAAACTGTTTTTT; V gene: TRBV9; J gene: TRBJ1-4; D gene: TRBD1; clone size: .
CDR3 protein: CASSFHRDLGNTIYF; CDR3 DNA: TGTGCCAGCAGCTTTCACAGGGACCTTGGAAACACCATATATTTT; V gene: TRBV7-2; J gene: TRBJ1-3; D gene: .; clone size: .
CDR3 protein: CASSVEGARWEKLFF; CDR3 DNA: TGTGCCAGTAGTGTGGAGGGGGCGCGTTGGGAAAAACTGTTTTTT; V gene: TRBV19; J gene: TRBJ1-4; D gene: TRBD1; clone size: .
CDR3 protein: CASSRWGLAGTDTQYF; CDR3 DNA: TGTGCCAGCAGCCGATGGGGACTAGCGGGGACAGATACGCAGTATTTT; V gene: TRBV3-1/TRBV3-2; J gene: TRBJ2-3; D gene: TRBD2; clone size: .
CDR3 protein: CASSISHAVSYEQYF; CDR3 DNA: TGTGCCAGTAGTATAAGTCACGCTGTTTCCTACGAGCAGTACTTC; V gene: TRBV19; J gene: TRBJ2-7; D gene: .; clone size: .
CDR3 protein: CASSYPNSFEQYF; CDR3 DNA: TGTGCCAGCAGTTACCCGAACTCTTTTGAGCAGTACTTC; V gene: TRBV6-2/TRBV6-3; J gene: TRBJ2-7; D gene: .; clone size: .
CDR3 protein: CASSLAGATYNEQFF; CDR3 DNA: TGTGCCAGCAGCTTGGCCGGGGCGACTTACAATGAGCAGTTCTTC; V gene: TRBV5-4; J gene: TRBJ2-1; D gene: .; clone size: .
CDR3 protein: CASLRTGLNYGYTF; CDR3 DNA: TGTGCCAGCCTACGGACAGGACTGAACTATGGCTACACCTTC; V gene: TRBV18; J gene: TRBJ1-2; D gene: TRBD1; clone size: .
CDR3 protein: CASSEGVGGELFF; CDR3 DNA: TGTGCCAGCAGTGAAGGGGTTGGCGGGGAGCTGTTTTTT; V gene: TRBV2; J gene: TRBJ2-2; D gene: .; clone size: .
CDR3 protein: CASSRGGTSEKLFF; CDR3 DNA: TGTGCCAGTAGCAGGGGGGGGACAAGTGAAAAACTGTTTTTT; V gene: TRBV19; J gene: TRBJ1-4; D gene: TRBD1; clone size: .
CDR3 protein: CSVGDRNYGYTF; CDR3 DNA: TGCAGCGTTGGGGACAGGAACTATGGCTACACCTTC; V gene: TRBV29-1; J gene: TRBJ1-2; D gene: TRBD1; clone size: .
CDR3 protein: CSASYTERLYGYTF; CDR3 DNA: TGCAGTGCTAGTTACACCGAGCGGCTGTATGGCTACACCTTC; V gene: TRBV20-1; J gene: TRBJ1-2; D gene: .; clone size: .
CDR3 protein: CASSFGLGTGSNTDTQYF; CDR3 DNA: TGCGCCAGCAGCTTCGGATTGGGGACCGGTTCAAACACAGATACGCAGTATTTT; V gene: TRBV5-1; J gene: TRBJ2-3; D gene: .; clone size: .
CDR3 protein: CAISGGQLPNTDTQYF; CDR3 DNA: TGTGCCATCAGTGGGGGACAGCTGCCCAACACAGATACGCAGTATTTT; V gene: TRBV10-3; J gene: TRBJ2-3; D gene: TRBD1; clone size: .
CDR3 protein: CATSDVNQPQHF; CDR3 DNA: TGTGCCACCAGTGATGTAAATCAGCCCCAGCATTTT; V gene: TRBV24-1; J gene: TRBJ1-5; D gene: .; clone size: .
CDR3 protein: CAWSAAGDTQYF; CDR3 DNA: TGTGCCTGGAGCGCTGCAGGGGATACGCAGTATTTT; V gene: TRBV30; J gene: TRBJ2-3; D gene: .; clone size: .
CDR3 protein: CASSGGSTGEHEQYF; CDR3 DNA: TGTGCCAGCAGTGGAGGATCGACAGGGGAGCACGAGCAGTACTTC; V gene: TRBV28; J gene: TRBJ2-7; D gene: TRBD1; clone size: .
CDR3 protein: CASSIPGSYEQYF; CDR3 DNA: TGTGCCAGTAGTATCCCGGGATCCTACGAGCAGTACTTC; V gene: TRBV19; J gene: TRBJ2-7; D gene: .; clone size: .
CDR3 protein: CASSLDGGGEAFF; CDR3 DNA: TGTGCCAGCAGCTTAGATGGAGGTGGTGAAGCTTTCTTT; V gene: TRBV7-9; J gene: TRBJ1-1; D gene: .; clone size: .
CDR3 protein: CASGRTGLMNTEAFF; CDR3 DNA: TGCGCCAGCGGGCGGACAGGGCTCATGAACACTGAAGCTTTCTTT; V gene: TRBV5-1; J gene: TRBJ1-1; D gene: TRBD1; clone size: .
CDR3 protein: CASSLSGGVETQYF; CDR3 DNA: TGCGCCAGCAGCTTGAGCGGGGGGGTAGAGACCCAGTACTTC; V gene: TRBV5-1; J gene: TRBJ2-5; D gene: TRBD2; clone size: .
CDR3 protein: CASSETGSTEAFF; CDR3 DNA: TGTGCCAGCTCAGAAACAGGGAGCACTGAAGCTTTCTTT; V gene: TRBV18; J gene: TRBJ1-1; D gene: .; clone size: once
CDR3 protein: CASRTQETEAFF; CDR3 DNA: TGTGCCAGCCGGACCCAGGAGACTGAAGCTTTCTTT; V gene: TRBV27; J gene: TRBJ1-1; D gene: .; clone size: .
CDR3 protein: CASSSNEKLFF; CDR3 DNA: TGTGCCAGCAGTTCTAATGAAAAACTGTTTTTT; V gene: TRBV6-2/TRBV6-3; J gene: TRBJ1-4; D gene: .; clone size: .
CDR3 protein: CAISPWTGGTDTQYF; CDR3 DNA: TGTGCCATCAGTCCGTGGACAGGGGGCACAGATACGCAGTATTTT; V gene: TRBV10-3; J gene: TRBJ2-3; D gene: TRBD1; clone size: .
CDR3 protein: CASSRLGQGSYEQYF; CDR3 DNA: TGTGCCAGCAGCCGTCTGGGACAGGGAAGCTACGAGCAGTACTTC; V gene: TRBV7-6; J gene: TRBJ2-7; D gene: TRBD1; clone size: once
CDR3 protein: CASSQGTGPNEKLFF; CDR3 DNA: TGCGCCAGCAGCCAAGGGACAGGCCCTAATGAAAAACTGTTTTTT; V gene: TRBV4-3; J gene: TRBJ1-4; D gene: TRBD1; clone size: .
CDR3 protein: CASSRGLNTGELFF; CDR3 DNA: TGTGCCAGCAGTAGGGGATTGAACACCGGGGAGCTGTTTTTT; V gene: TRBV2; J gene: TRBJ2-2; D gene: .; clone size: .
CDR3 protein: CASTAVGTGTYGYTF; CDR3 DNA: TGTGCCAGTACCGCGGTTGGAACAGGGACCTATGGCTACACCTTC; V gene: TRBV19; J gene: TRBJ1-2; D gene: .; clone size: .
CDR3 protein: CASSPPSGAGTEAFF; CDR3 DNA: TGTGCCAGCTCACCACCGTCAGGGGCGGGCACTGAAGCTTTCTTT; V gene: TRBV18; J gene: TRBJ1-1; D gene: .; clone size: .
CDR3 protein: CASSLQENQPQHF; CDR3 DNA: TGTGCCAGCAGCTTACAGGAAAATCAGCCCCAGCATTTT; V gene: TRBV7-6; J gene: TRBJ1-5; D gene: .; clone size: .
CDR3 protein: CASSLAAGQGNSPLHF; CDR3 DNA: TGTGCCAGCAGCTTGGCAGCGGGACAGGGGAATTCACCCCTCCACTTT; V gene: TRBV5-6; J gene: TRBJ1-6; D gene: TRBD1; clone size: few
CDR3 protein: CASSSTSGNSPLHF; CDR3 DNA: TGTGCCAGCAGCTCAACGAGTGGGAATTCACCCCTCCACTTT; V gene: TRBV7-9; J gene: TRBJ1-6; D gene: .; clone size: few
CDR3 protein: CAISDQGSNEQFF; CDR3 DNA: TGTGCCATCAGTGACCAGGGTTCCAATGAGCAGTTCTTC; V gene: TRBV10-3; J gene: TRBJ2-1; D gene: .; clone size: .
CDR3 protein: CASSLGEGIEAFF; CDR3 DNA: TGCGCCAGCAGCTTGGGGGAAGGGATTGAAGCTTTCTTT; V gene: TRBV5-1; J gene: TRBJ1-1; D gene: .; clone size: .
CDR3 protein: CASSRGQDGYTF; CDR3 DNA: TGTGCCAGCAGCCGAGGACAGGATGGCTACACCTTC; V gene: TRBV11-1; J gene: TRBJ1-2; D gene: TRBD1; clone size: .
CDR3 protein: CASSRGREQFF; CDR3 DNA: TGTGCCAGCAGCCGAGGACGTGAGCAGTTCTTC; V gene: TRBV7-3; J gene: TRBJ2-1; D gene: .; clone size: .
CDR3 protein: CASNPTGVGSPLHF; CDR3 DNA: TGTGCCAGCAATCCGACAGGGGTGGGCTCACCCCTCCACTTT; V gene: TRBV28; J gene: TRBJ1-6; D gene: TRBD1; clone size: few
CDR3 protein: CASSWTDNYGYTF; CDR3 DNA: TGTGCCAGCAGTTGGACAGATAACTATGGCTACACCTTC; V gene: TRBV6-2/TRBV6-3; J gene: TRBJ1-2; D gene: .; clone size: .
CDR3 protein: CASSEMGLIPNEQFF; CDR3 DNA: TGTGCCAGCAGTGAAATGGGACTTATTCCCAATGAGCAGTTCTTC; V gene: TRBV6-1; J gene: TRBJ2-1; D gene: .; clone size: once